These T cell receptor beta chains were read from a single sample in a study of Graves' ophthalmopathy and Graves' hyperthyroidism. MiXCR, applied by TCRdb to the multiplex PCR reads, yields one record per CDR3 protein. The sample shows 300,000 to 400,000 distinct CDR3 sequences, roughly a sixth of them seen only once. Sample: peripheral blood. The receptors shown here come from an adult woman with stable Graves' hyperthyroidism. Both conserved end residues are trimmed from each CDR3. Fields, in order: V gene, J gene, CDR3 protein.

>TRBV6-5|TRBJ1-5
ASKTGVGPQH
>TRBV20-1|TRBJ2-7
SARVGGGTYEQY
>TRBV25-1|TRBJ2-4
ASSGPGGADKY
>TRBV6-4|TRBJ2-7
ASSRRGGAYEQY
>TRBV11-3|TRBJ2-4
ASSGTRGGDKNIKY
>TRBV29-1|TRBJ2-2
SVGTSGSGTGELF
>TRBV25-1|TRBJ1-1
ASSEPLKKAF
>TRBV29-1|TRBJ1-1
SAGDSDDTEAF
>TRBV7-9|TRBJ2-7
ASSLGGLSYEQY
>TRBV20-1|TRBJ2-7
SADQGYEQY
>TRBV10-3|TRBJ1-1
AIRRQQNTEAF
>TRBV5-1|TRBJ2-7
ASSPGTADPYEQY
>TRBV19|TRBJ1-1
ASSTGLSNWNTEAF
>TRBV27|TRBJ2-7
ASSPGSALYEQY
>TRBV15|TRBJ2-7
ATSREGDIAYEQY
>TRBV12-3/TRBV12-4|TRBJ1-1
ASSGGTGTMNTEAF
>TRBV5-1|TRBJ2-6
ASSLEGANVLT
>TRBV7-9|TRBJ1-3
ASSVGVRQRSGNTIY
>TRBV12-3/TRBV12-4|TRBJ1-1
ASSWGGLNTEAF
>TRBV6-1|TRBJ1-6
ASSAGSSPLH
>TRBV6-5|TRBJ2-7
ASSSAGRGHYEQY
>TRBV6-1|TRBJ1-2
ASSEDGTGVYGYT
>TRBV6-1|TRBJ1-5
ASSDPTGVRNQPQH
>TRBV7-9|TRBJ1-1
ASSQHRGMNTEAF
>TRBV12-3/TRBV12-4|TRBJ1-1
ASSFSSGNTEAF
>TRBV13|TRBJ1-1
ARGQGATEAF
>TRBV6-5|TRBJ2-7
ASSYVAGTYEQY
>TRBV12-3/TRBV12-4|TRBJ2-2
ASSFFTSTGGELF
>TRBV6-1|TRBJ2-7
ASNDGRGGEQY